This TCR beta chain was sequenced during a study of OX40 agonist ivuxolimab in advanced cancers. Study-level information: Of mixed ages from roughly 23 to 85 and averaging about 56 years, the group was roughly 83% male. Notes on the study in general: The investigators did not determine what antigen specificity the expanded peripheral T cells had.

CDR1 is MGHRA, CDR2 YSYEKL, per germline. The germline V and J ends were trimmed by 5 bases and 8 bases, with 15 bases remaining between them. The CDR3 has 14 amino acids. This clone has just one count. Its antigen is unknown. Method: immunoSEQ multiplex PCR; TCRdb's copy keeps in-frame clones and lacks some. The sample includes 50,000 to 75,000 clones, 86% of them seen just once. The chain uses TRBV4-1 and TRBJ1-4; D is perhaps TRBD1 (5 bases). The clonotype comes from an adult with an advanced solid tumor such as melanoma, head and neck, liver or kidney cancer. The source was CD4+ or CD8+ T cells sorted from blood, collected in a trial of the OX40 agonist ivuxolimab. The CDR3 DNA sequence: TGCGCCAGCAGCAACGAAGGGGTGAGAGAAAAACTGTTTTTT. This translates into CASSNEGVREKLFF.